What follows describes a single T cell receptor beta chain. This clone was recorded a few times. Its antigen is not yet known. No base quality information exists; no much larger clone differs at one position. Per the germline V gene, SGDLS is the CDR1 and YYNGEE is the CDR2. The CDR3 numbers 14 residues from cysteine through phenylalanine. Of all the DNA, just the CDR3 is kept, 42 bases in frame from base 1. Unmatched junction bases come to 5, with V trimmed by 3 bases and J by 2 bases. This sample is drawn from a study of cytotoxic CD8 clonotypes in ibrutinib-treated CLL (dated by TCRdb to about 2021). Notes on the research overall: The cohort was composed of ten to eleven relapsed/refractory and around 15 treatment-naive patients; IGHV unmutated status was identified in 17 patients. Responses were partial in roughly 24 patients and complete in 2; after median around 68 months follow-up, around 15 stayed in remission and some twelve progressed. The response samples were drawn at a median of 12 months into treatment, with a range of roughly 6 to 40 months. On average, each sample had about 260,000 productive templates and tens of thousands of productive rearrangements. Longitudinal samples were obtainable from about 30% of the 86 participants in the trial. Cryopreserved peripheral blood mononuclear cells were collected before treatment, at response, and at either disease progression or sustained remission. Every sample from remission and from progressive disease was obtained while the patients were still on ibrutinib.

Taken with the paper, the label for time point translates to: around 2 years on ibrutinib. Roughly 2.2 micrograms of genomic DNA were extracted from cryopreserved PBMCs for TCR beta library preparation. Longitudinal blood samples from CLL patients on ibrutinib monotherapy were analyzed using high-throughput TCR beta sequencing. The patients took part in an open-label, single-center phase 2 trial of ibrutinib monotherapy. Overall results and qualifications from the work: Sampling times were not matched between sustained-remission and progressing patients, and lymph node repertoires were not studied. Clonality increased at ibrutinib response, stayed stable in sustained remission, and fell back toward baseline at progression. Public clonotypes were rare and either shrank or stayed stable during treatment, and the rise in clonality at ibrutinib response reflected expansion of private clonotypes. At baseline, clonality was higher than in age-matched healthy donors and showed a strong correlation with circulating CD8+ T-cell counts.

On a MiSeq, deep resolution sequencing aimed for a depth between 1 in 1 million and 1 in 200,000 T cells, with each clonotype covered approximately 9.2x on average. The immunoSEQ hsTCRB Kit was used to generate TCR beta libraries. The authors processed their data as follows. Data were analyzed with ImmunoSEQ Data Assistant and ImmunoSEQ Analyzer, with V, D and J genes assigned per IMGT definitions. Clonality, which ranges from 0 to 1, was calculated as one minus the normalized Shannon entropy of productive rearrangement frequencies. Public clonotype analysis was restricted to overrepresented clonotypes comprising at least 0.05% of each patient's repertoire. Some twelve repertoires from age-matched healthy donors, obtained from immuneACCESS, served as clonality controls. Drawn from immuneACCESS, this table holds only the in-frame rearrangements with V and J called that TCRdb kept. Clones are partly lost; checked studies trace under half to an unresolved V gene and leave the rest unexplained. V and J calls and clone size are given by that table; D and trimming were obtained from the DNA. The sample table contains about 250,000 clones; only one count was recorded for under 80% of them. Of the sample, 15% to 17% is held by the ten largest clones.

This receptor chain uses TRBV9 and TRBJ2-7, and TRBD1 matches 7 of the central bases. This sequence was found in a human donor with chronic lymphocytic leukemia. The sequenced sample was PBMCs, obtained after 24 months of ibrutinib treatment. The CDR3 sequence is CASSARDSTYEQYF. The nucleotide sequence reads as follows: TGTGCCAGCAGCGCCCGGGACAGCACCTACGAGCAGTACTTC.